This is a list of T cell receptor beta chains from one sample in a study of T cell responses to AZD1222 COVID-19 vaccine. Sequenced by immunoSEQ multiplex PCR; TCRdb stores in-frame clones only, minus some. The sample includes about 77,000 clones, under 95% of them seen just once. The material sequenced was peripheral blood, taken 28 days after the second AZD1222 dose. These receptor sequences come from an adult who received the AZD1222 COVID-19 vaccine. The CDR3 runs from the conserved cysteine through the conserved F or W. A D gene is named only where the DNA matches it firmly. Clone sizes are given selectively: once, few, many, or a class where the clone is expanded.

TRBJ2-1 . TRBV7-2 . CASSLVTSPYNEQFF TGTGCCAGCAGCTTAGTAACTAGCCCCTACAATGAGCAGTTCTTC
TRBJ2-5 . TRBV11-2 . CASSKPAGAGETQYF TGTGCCAGCAGCAAACCAGCCGGGGCGGGCGAGACCCAGTACTTC
TRBJ2-4 once TRBV7-2 . CASSLFPTGLAKNIQYF TGTGCCAGCAGCTTATTTCCCACCGGCCTAGCCAAAAACATTCAGTACTTC
TRBJ2-3 . TRBV6-4 . CASAGRYTDTQYF TGTGCCAGCGCGGGGCGATACACAGATACGCAGTATTTT
TRBJ2-3 . TRBV3-1/TRBV3-2 TRBD1 CASSHTDQGAPGDTQYF TGTGCCAGCAGCCATACCGACCAGGGGGCGCCGGGAGATACGCAGTATTTT
TRBJ2-7 . TRBV12-5 . CASGFSIQDAPYEQYF TGTGCTAGTGGTTTTAGTATCCAGGACGCACCCTACGAGCAGTACTTC
TRBJ1-4 . TRBV4-1 . CASSQDRGVNEKLFF TGCGCCAGCAGCCAAGATAGGGGGGTTAATGAAAAACTGTTTTTT
TRBJ2-2 . TRBV5-1 TRBD2 CASSFSGRNTGELFF TGCGCCAGCAGCTTTAGCGGGCGAAACACCGGGGAGCTGTTTTTT
TRBJ2-7 few TRBV7-2 TRBD2 CASRLAGELFEQYF TGTGCCAGCAGACTAGCGGGAGAACTTTTTGAGCAGTACTTC
TRBJ1-5 once TRBV12-5 . CASGLVRGRGVQDNQPQHF TGTGCTAGTGGTTTGGTACGTGGGAGAGGGGTACAGGACAATCAGCCCCAGCATTTT
TRBJ2-5 . TRBV18 . CASSQGETQYF TGTGCCAGCTCACAGGGGGAGACCCAGTACTTC
TRBJ2-1 . TRBV14 . CASSQYAEISYNEQFF TGTGCCAGCAGCCAATATGCGGAGATATCCTACAATGAGCAGTTCTTC
TRBJ1-5 . TRBV14 TRBD1 CASSPGTVNQPQHF TGTGCCAGCAGCCCCGGGACAGTCAATCAGCCCCAGCATTTT
TRBJ1-4 . TRBV7-8 TRBD1 CASSRTGGEEKLFF TGTGCCAGCAGCCGGACAGGGGGAGAAGAAAAACTGTTTTTT
TRBJ2-3 . TRBV30 TRBD2 CAWGAGGTDTQYF TGTGCCTGGGGGGCGGGAGGCACAGATACGCAGTATTTT
TRBJ1-1 . TRBV6-5 . CASSYSRQANTEAFF TGTGCCAGCAGTTACTCGAGACAGGCTAACACTGAAGCTTTCTTT
TRBJ1-1 . TRBV12-3/TRBV12-4 . CASSLGTAEAFF TGTGCCAGCAGTCTAGGAACAGCTGAAGCTTTCTTT
TRBJ2-3 . TRBV4-3 . CASSQDHTQYF TGCGCCAGCAGCCAAGACCATACGCAGTATTTT
TRBJ1-5 . TRBV28 . CASSISGRINQPQHF TGTGCCAGCAGTATCTCGGGACGGATCAATCAGCCCCAGCATTTT
TRBJ1-4 . TRBV7-6 . CASSLSVEDRGEKLFF TGTGCCAGCAGCTTAAGTGTTGAAGATAGGGGAGAAAAACTGTTTTTT
TRBJ1-1 . TRBV10-2 . CASRLQLNTEAFF TGCGCCAGCAGACTACAGTTGAACACTGAAGCTTTCTTT
TRBJ1-5 . TRBV7-6 . CASSWRSGQPQHF TGTGCCAGCAGCTGGAGGTCTGGTCAGCCCCAGCATTTT
TRBJ2-7 . TRBV7-8 TRBD2 CASSLMGSTSGRNEQYF TGTGCCAGCAGCTTAATGGGCTCGACTAGCGGGAGGAACGAGCAGTACTTC
TRBJ2-2 . TRBV10-3 . CAISAPGGTGELFF TGTGCCATCAGTGCCCCGGGCGGCACCGGGGAGCTGTTTTTT
TRBJ1-2 few TRBV5-4 . CASSLDNKGETEGYTF TGTGCCAGCAGCTTGGACAATAAAGGGGAGACGGAGGGCTACACCTTC
TRBJ1-5 . TRBV28 . CASRLVLSNQPQHF TGTGCCAGCAGGTTGGTCCTAAGCAATCAGCCCCAGCATTTT
TRBJ2-7 few TRBV19 TRBD2 CASSLTSVYEQYF TGTGCCAGTAGTCTTACTAGCGTCTACGAGCAGTACTTC
TRBJ2-1 . TRBV19 . CASSIDSSAYYNEQFF TGTGCCAGTAGTATAGATTCTAGCGCCTACTACAATGAGCAGTTCTTC
TRBJ2-1 . TRBV6-5 TRBD2 CASRRAGALNEQFF TGTGCCAGCAGGAGAGCGGGAGCGCTCAATGAGCAGTTCTTC
TRBJ1-1 . TRBV18 TRBD1 CASSLTGDTEAFF TGTGCCAGCTCACTTACAGGGGACACTGAAGCTTTCTTT
TRBJ2-7 once TRBV5-6 TRBD2 CASSWRVSTSGYEQYF TGTGCCAGCAGCTGGAGGGTGTCGACTAGCGGATACGAGCAGTACTTC
TRBJ1-1 . TRBV10-3 . CAIRGRNLNTEAFF TGTGCCATCAGGGGACGGAACCTGAACACTGAAGCTTTCTTT
TRBJ2-1 . TRBV4-1 TRBD2 CASSQVLTTSGRFQFF TGCGCCAGCAGCCAAGTTCTAACCACTAGCGGGAGGTTTCAGTTCTTC
TRBJ2-1 . TRBV19 TRBD2 CASSMTSGAYNEQFF TGTGCCAGTAGTATGACTAGCGGGGCTTACAATGAGCAGTTCTTC
TRBJ1-2 . TRBV7-2 . CASSLVRYGYTF TGTGCCAGCAGCTTAGTCCGATATGGCTACACCTTC
TRBJ1-4 . TRBV23-1 . CASSQFGRVEKLFF TGCGCCAGCAGTCAATTCGGTAGAGTCGAAAAACTGTTTTTT